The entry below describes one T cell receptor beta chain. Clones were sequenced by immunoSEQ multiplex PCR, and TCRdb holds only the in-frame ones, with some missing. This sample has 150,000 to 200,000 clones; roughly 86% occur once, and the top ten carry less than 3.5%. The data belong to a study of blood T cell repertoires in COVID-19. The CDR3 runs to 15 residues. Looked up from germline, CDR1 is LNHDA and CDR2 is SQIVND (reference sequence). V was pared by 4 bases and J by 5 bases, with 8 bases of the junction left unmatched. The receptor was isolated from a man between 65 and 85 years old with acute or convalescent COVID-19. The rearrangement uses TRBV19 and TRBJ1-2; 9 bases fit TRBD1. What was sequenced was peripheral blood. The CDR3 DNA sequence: TGTGCCAGTAGTAACCCGGGACAGGGACTTTATGGCTACACCTTC. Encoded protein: CASSNPGQGLYGYTF.